This TCR beta chain was recovered during a study of blood T cell repertoires in COVID-19. TCRdb's copy holds only in-frame clones and misses some; the assay was immunoSEQ multiplex PCR. The sample shows approximately 340,000 clones, 91% of them seen only once. There are 16 residues in the CDR3. The germline V gene has CDR1 SGHKS and CDR2 YYEKEE (reference sequence). Trimming removed 3 bases from V and 5 bases from J, with 20 bases in between. The sample was PBMCs or T cells enriched from blood (not recorded which). This receptor was taken from a woman in her thirties or forties who had been exposed to COVID-19. V usage is TRBV5-5 and J usage is TRBJ2-5, with a possible D match to TRBD1 (5 bases). The CDR3 protein is CASSSTLLSGAETQYF. CDR3 sequence (DNA): TGTGCCAGCAGCTCTACCCTCCTTAGTGGGGCGGAGACCCAGTACTTC. The whole variable domain, remainder taken from reference TRBV5-5 and TRBJ2-5, is DAGVTQSPTHLIKTRGQQVTLRCSPISGHKSVSWYQQVLGQGPQFIFQYYEKEERGRGNFPDRFSARQFPNYSSELNVNALLLGDSALYLCASSSTLLSGAETQYFGPGTRLLVL.